These 4 T cell receptor beta chains originate from one sample sequenced in a study of glioma-infiltrating T cells. TCR alpha and beta CDR3 regions were amplified from RNA using iRepertoire nested multiplex PCR. TCRdb recomputed calls from the multiplex PCR reads with MiXCR, one row per CDR3 protein. In the table there are more than 110,000 distinct CDR3 sequences, roughly two fifths of which are singletons. Sample: glioma tissue, nonneoplastic brain tissue, or PBMCs (not recorded which). These receptors were collected from a human donor with low-grade glioma or glioblastoma, undergoing nonglioma brain surgery, or in good health (not recorded which).

The V call is TRBV7-8, the J call TRBJ2-1; tentative D call: TRBD1 (6 bases). Germline values: CDR1 SGHVS, CDR2 FQNEAQ. Trimming took 4 bases from V and 2 from J, leaving 12 bases between them. The CDR3 is made up of 15 amino acids. DNA of the CDR3: TGTGCCAGCAGCTCACAGGGACAAGCCTACAATGAGCAGTTCTTC. It translates to CASSSQGQAYNEQFF. The variable domain in full, with the rest retrieved from reference TRBV7-8 and TRBJ2-1, is GAGVSQSPRYKVAKRGQDVALRCDPISGHVSLFWYQQALGQGPEFLTYFQNEAQLDKSGLPSDRFFAERPEGSVSTLKIQRTQQEDSAVYLCASSSQGQAYNEQFFGPGTRLTVL.

This clonotype has a handful of counts. The rearrangement uses TRBV19 and TRBJ1-1, with TRBD1 matching 10 bases. CDR1 and CDR2 (germline): LNHDA, SQIVND (reference sequence). The CDR3 runs to 15 residues. The J segment lost 4 bases and the V segment lost 6 bases, leaving 8 bases of the junction unmatched. The CDR3 coding sequence is TGTGCCAGTAGAGGGCTCGACAGGGGGCCCACTGAAGCTTTCTTT. Its translation: CASRGLDRGPTEAFF.

This clonotype was seen more than once but under ten times. V gene TRBV5-1 combines with J gene TRBJ1-1; maybe TRBD1 (6 bases). V lost 4 bases and J lost 4, with 8 bases in between. CDR3 length: 12 residues. CDR1 and CDR2 from the germline V gene are SGHRS and YFSETQ. DNA for the CDR3: TGCGCCAGCAGCAAGGACAGCACTGAAGCTTTCTTT. Residues: CASSKDSTEAFF.

The gene calls are TRBV7-9 and TRBJ1-1; the match to TRBD1 covers 9 bases. The CDR3 totals 14 residues. The trim removed 8 bases at V and 6 bases at J, leaving 10 bases unmatched. Germline V gives CDR1 SEHNR, CDR2 FQNEAQ (reference sequence). DNA for the CDR3: TGTGCCAGCGGTAGCGACAGGGGGACCGCTGAAGCTTTCTTT. It yields the protein CASGSDRGTAEAFF. Based on the CDR3 plus reference TRBV7-9 and TRBJ1-1, the full variable domain is DTGVSQNPRHKITKRGQNVTFRCDPISEHNRLYWYRQTLGQGPEFLTYFQNEAQLEKSRLLSDRFSAERPKGSFSTLEIQRTEQGDSAMYLCASGSDRGTAEAFFGQGTRLTVV.